This TCR beta chain was sequenced for a study of technical replicates of blood from several donors. Clones were read by immunoSEQ multiplex PCR, and TCRdb kept only the in-frame ones, dropping some. Counted here are around 100,000 clones, 85% to 95% occurring once; the ten biggest clones make up roughly 0.34%. A remark on this clone: An end of the junction differs from the germline gene, which may be a read error.

Sequencing input: T cells isolated from PBMCs. This TCR came from a human donor in good health.

CDR3 region: CAISGRDSSFNEQFF. CDR3 in DNA: TGTGCCATCAGTGGTCGGGACAGTTCCTTCAATGAGCAGTTCTTC. This chain joins TRBV10-3 and TRBJ2-1; 7 bases are a match to TRBD1. The CDR3 totals 15 residues. Germline V gene sequence: CDR1 ENHRY, CDR2 SYGVKD.